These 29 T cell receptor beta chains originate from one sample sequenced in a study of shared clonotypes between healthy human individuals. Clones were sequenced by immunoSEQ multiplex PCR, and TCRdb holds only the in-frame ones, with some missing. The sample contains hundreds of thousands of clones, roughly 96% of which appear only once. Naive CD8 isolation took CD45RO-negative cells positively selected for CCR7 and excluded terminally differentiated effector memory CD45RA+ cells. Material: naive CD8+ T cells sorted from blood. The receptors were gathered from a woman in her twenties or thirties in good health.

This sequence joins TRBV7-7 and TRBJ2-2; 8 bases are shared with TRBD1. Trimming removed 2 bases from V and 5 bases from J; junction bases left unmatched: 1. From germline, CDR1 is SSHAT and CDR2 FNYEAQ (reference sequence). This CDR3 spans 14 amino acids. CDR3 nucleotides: TGTGCCAGCAGCTTAACAGGGGGTACCGGGGAGCTGTTTTTT. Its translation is CASSLTGGTGELFF.

The chain's CDR3 is CASRRRSQYEQYF. For the CDR3, the DNA is TGTGCCAGCAGACGACGGAGTCAATACGAGCAGTACTTC. The V gene is TRBV11-2, the J gene TRBJ2-7; D gene unclear. Germline V gene data show CDR1 as SGHAT and CDR2 as FQNNGV. V was clipped by 6 bases and J by 4 bases, with 13 bases between them. This CDR3 is 13 amino acids long.

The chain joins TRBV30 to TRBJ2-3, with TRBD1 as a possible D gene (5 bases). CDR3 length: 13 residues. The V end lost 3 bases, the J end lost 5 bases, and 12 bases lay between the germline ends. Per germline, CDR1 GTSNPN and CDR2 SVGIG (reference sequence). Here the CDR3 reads CAWSAGILDTQYF. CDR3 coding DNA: TGTGCCTGGAGCGCAGGGATACTAGATACGCAGTATTTT.

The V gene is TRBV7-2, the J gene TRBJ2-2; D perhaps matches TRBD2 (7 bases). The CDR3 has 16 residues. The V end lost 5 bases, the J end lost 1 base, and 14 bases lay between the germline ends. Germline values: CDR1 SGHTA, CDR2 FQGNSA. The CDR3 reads CASSTGGPMNTGELFF. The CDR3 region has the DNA TGTGCCAGCAGCACCGGGGGGCCGATGAACACCGGGGAGCTGTTTTTT. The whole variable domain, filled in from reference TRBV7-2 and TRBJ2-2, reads GAGVSQSPSNKVTEKGKDVELRCDPISGHTALYWYRQSLGQGLEFLIYFQGNSAPDKSGLPSDRFSAERTGGSVSTLTIQRTQQEDSAVYLCASSTGGPMNTGELFFGEGSRLTVL.

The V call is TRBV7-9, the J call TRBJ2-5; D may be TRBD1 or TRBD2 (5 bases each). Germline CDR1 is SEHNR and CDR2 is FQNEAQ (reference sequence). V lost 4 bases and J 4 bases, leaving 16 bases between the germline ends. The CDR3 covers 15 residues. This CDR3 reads CASSSPLRGGETQYF. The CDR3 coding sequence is TGTGCCAGCAGCTCCCCTCTGAGGGGCGGAGAGACCCAGTACTTC.

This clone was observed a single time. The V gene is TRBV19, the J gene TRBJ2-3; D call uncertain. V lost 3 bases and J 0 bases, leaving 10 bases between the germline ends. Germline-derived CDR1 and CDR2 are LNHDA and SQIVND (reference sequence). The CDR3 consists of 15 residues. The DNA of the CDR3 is TGTGCCAGTAGTATTGGAGCGACTAGCACAGATACGCAGTATTTT. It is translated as CASSIGATSTDTQYF.

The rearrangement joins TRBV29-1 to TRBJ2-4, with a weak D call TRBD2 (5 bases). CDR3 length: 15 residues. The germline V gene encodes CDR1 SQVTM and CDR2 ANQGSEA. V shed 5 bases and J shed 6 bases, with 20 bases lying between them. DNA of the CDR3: TGCAGCGTTCTACCGGGGTACGCCCCTGGAAACATTCAGTACTTC. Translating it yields CSVLPGYAPGNIQYF.

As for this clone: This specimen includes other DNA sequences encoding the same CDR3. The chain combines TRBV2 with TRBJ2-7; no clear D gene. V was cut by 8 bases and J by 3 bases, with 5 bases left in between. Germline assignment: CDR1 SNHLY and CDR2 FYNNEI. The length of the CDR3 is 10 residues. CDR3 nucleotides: TGTGCCAGCCGAGGCTACGAGCAGTACTTC. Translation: CASRGYEQYF. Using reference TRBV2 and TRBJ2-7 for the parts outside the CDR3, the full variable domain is EPEVTQTPSHQVTQMGQEVILRCVPISNHLYFYWYRQILGQKVEFLVSFYNNEISEKSEIFDDQFSVERPDGSNFTLKIRSTKLEDSAMYFCASRGYEQYFGPGTRLTVT.

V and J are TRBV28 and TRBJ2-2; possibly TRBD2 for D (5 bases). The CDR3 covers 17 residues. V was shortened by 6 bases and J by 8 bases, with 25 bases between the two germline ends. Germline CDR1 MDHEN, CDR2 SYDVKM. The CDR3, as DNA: TGTGCCAGCAGACCCGACGGACTTTATATTAGAGGTGGGGAGCTGTTTTTT. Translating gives CASRPDGLYIRGGELFF.

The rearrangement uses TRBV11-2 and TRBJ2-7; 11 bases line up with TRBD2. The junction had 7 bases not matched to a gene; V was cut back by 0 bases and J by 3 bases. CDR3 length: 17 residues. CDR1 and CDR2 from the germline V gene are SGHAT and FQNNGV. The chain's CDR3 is CASSLDFFTSGSYEQYF. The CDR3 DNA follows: TGTGCCAGCAGCTTAGATTTTTTTACTAGCGGGAGCTACGAGCAGTACTTC. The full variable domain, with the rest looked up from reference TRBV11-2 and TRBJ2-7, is EAGVAQSPRYKIIEKRQSVAFWCNPISGHATLYWYQQILGQGPKLLIQFQNNGVVDDSQLPKDRFSAERLKGVDSTLKIQPAKLEDSAVYLCASSLDFFTSGSYEQYFGPGTRLTVT.

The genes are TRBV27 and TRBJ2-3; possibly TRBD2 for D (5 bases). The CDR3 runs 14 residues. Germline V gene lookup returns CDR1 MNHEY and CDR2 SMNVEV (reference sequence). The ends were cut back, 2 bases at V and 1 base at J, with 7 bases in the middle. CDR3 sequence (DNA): TGTGCCAGCAGTTTACTACTAGGCACAGATACGCAGTATTTT. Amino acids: CASSLLLGTDTQYF.

CDR3 loop: CASSTRDSSNGNYGYTF. The CDR3 DNA follows: TGTGCCAGTAGTACCCGGGACAGCTCCAACGGAAACTATGGCTACACCTTC. The chain links TRBV19 to TRBJ1-2; 7 nucleotides agree with TRBD1. The J segment lost 2 bases and the V segment lost 4 bases, leaving 13 bases of the junction unmatched. The germline V gene encodes CDR1 LNHDA and CDR2 SQIVND (reference sequence). The CDR3 loop spans 17 amino acids. The full variable domain, with the rest looked up from reference TRBV19 and TRBJ1-2, is DGGITQSPKYLFRKEGQNVTLSCEQNLNHDAMYWYRQDPGQGLRLIYYSQIVNDFQKGDIAEGYSVSREKKESFPLTVTSAQKNPTAFYLCASSTRDSSNGNYGYTFGSGTRLTVV.

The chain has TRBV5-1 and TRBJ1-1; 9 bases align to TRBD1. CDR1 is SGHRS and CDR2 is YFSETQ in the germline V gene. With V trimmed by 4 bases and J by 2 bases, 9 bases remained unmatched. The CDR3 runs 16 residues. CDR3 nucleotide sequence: TGCGCCAGCAGCCAATGGGGACAGGGCTTTAACACTGAAGCTTTCTTT. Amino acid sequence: CASSQWGQGFNTEAFF. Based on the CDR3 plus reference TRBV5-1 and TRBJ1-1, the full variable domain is KAGVTQTPRYLIKTRGQQVTLSCSPISGHRSVSWYQQTPGQGLQFLFEYFSETQRNKGNFPGRFSGRQFSNSRSEMNVSTLELGDSALYLCASSQWGQGFNTEAFFGQGTRLTVV.

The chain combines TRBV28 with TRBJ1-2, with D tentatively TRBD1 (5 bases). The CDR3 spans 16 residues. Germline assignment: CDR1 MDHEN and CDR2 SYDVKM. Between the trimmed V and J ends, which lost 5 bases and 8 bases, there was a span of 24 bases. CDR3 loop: CASSLRLGALGVGYTF. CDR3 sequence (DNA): TGTGCCAGCAGTCTCCGCCTAGGGGCACTGGGGGTAGGCTACACCTTC.

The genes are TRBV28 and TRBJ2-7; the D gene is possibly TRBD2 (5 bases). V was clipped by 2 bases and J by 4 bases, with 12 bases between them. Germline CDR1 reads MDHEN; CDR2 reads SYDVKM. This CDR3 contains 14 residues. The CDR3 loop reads CASSLLEVGYEQYF. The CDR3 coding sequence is TGTGCCAGCAGTTTACTGGAGGTTGGGTACGAGCAGTACTTC.

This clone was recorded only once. CDR3 nucleotides: TGTGCCAGCAGCTCTCTAACAAGGGTTGACGAGCAGTACTTC. This translates into CASSSLTRVDEQYF. This chain joins TRBV13 and TRBJ2-7; D ambiguous. V gave up 4 bases and J gave up 5 bases, with 15 bases separating them. Germline CDR1 is PRHDT and CDR2 is FYEKMQ (reference sequence). CDR3 length: 14 amino acids.

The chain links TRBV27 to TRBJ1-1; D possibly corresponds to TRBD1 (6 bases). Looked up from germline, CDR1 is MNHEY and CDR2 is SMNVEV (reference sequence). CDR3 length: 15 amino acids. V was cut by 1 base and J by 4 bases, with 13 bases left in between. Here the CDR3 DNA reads TGTGCCAGCAGTTTATTTGGGGGCGGGAGCACTGAAGCTTTCTTT. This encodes CASSLFGGGSTEAFF.

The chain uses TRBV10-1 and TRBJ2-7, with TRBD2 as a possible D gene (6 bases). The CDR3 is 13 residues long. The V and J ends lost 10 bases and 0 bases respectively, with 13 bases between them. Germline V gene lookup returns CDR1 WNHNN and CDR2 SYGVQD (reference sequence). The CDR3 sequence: CATPTSDSYEQYF. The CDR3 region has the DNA TGCGCCACCCCGACTAGTGACTCCTACGAGCAGTACTTC.

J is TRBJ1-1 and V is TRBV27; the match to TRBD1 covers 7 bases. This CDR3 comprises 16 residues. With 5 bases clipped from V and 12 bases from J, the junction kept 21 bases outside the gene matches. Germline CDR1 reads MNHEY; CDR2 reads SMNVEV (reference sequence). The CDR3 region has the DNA TGTGCCAGCAGTGGCCGTAAGGGGGCTTGGGTTTCCGGGACTTTCTTT. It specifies CASSGRKGAWVSGTFF.

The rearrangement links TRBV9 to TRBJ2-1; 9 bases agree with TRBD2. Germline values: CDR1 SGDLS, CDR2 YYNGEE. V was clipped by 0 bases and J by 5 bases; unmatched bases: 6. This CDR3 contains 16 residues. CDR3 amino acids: CASSVEGTSRNNEQFF. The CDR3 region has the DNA TGTGCCAGCAGCGTAGAAGGGACTAGCAGGAACAATGAGCAGTTCTTC.

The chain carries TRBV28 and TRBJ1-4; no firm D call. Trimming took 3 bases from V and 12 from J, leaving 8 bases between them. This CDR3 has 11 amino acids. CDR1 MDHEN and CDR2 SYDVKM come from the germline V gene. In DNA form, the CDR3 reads TGTGCCAGCAGTTTTGGGTTAGAACTGTTTTTT. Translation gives CASSFGLELFF.

CDR3 nucleotide sequence: TGTGCCAGCAGCCAATCGTCCTACGAGCAGTACTTC. Translated: CASSQSSYEQYF. The chain recombines TRBV16 with TRBJ2-7; no definite D call. CDR1 KGHSY and CDR2 FQNENV come from the germline V gene. CDR3 length: 12 residues. V shed 0 bases and J shed 1 base, with 1 base lying between them.

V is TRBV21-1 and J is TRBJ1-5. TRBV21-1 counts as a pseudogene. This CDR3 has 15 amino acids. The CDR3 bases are TGTGCCAGCAGCAAAGAGTGCCAGCACAATCAGCCCCAGCATTTT. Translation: CASSKECQHNQPQHF.

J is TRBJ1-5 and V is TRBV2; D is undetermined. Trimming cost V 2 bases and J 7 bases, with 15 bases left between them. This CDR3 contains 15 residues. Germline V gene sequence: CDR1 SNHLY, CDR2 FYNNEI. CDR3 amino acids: CASSERVGQWQPQHF. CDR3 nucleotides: TGTGCCAGCAGTGAAAGGGTAGGGCAGTGGCAGCCCCAGCATTTT.

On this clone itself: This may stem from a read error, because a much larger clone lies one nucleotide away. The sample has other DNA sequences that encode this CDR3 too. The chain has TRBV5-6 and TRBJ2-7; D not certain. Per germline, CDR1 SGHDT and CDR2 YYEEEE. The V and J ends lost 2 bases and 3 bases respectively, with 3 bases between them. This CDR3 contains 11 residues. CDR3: CASSFGYEQYF. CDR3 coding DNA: TGTGCCAGCAGCTTTGGCTACGAGCAGTACTTC.

This chain's CDR3 is CASSPQETQYF. The CDR3 bases are TGTGCCAGCAGCCCACAAGAGACCCAGTACTTC. V usage is TRBV14 and J usage is TRBJ2-5; D remains ambiguous. Germline V gives CDR1 SGHDN, CDR2 FVKESK. The germline V and J ends were trimmed by 4 bases and 2 bases, with 2 bases remaining between them. The CDR3 loop spans 11 amino acids.

The CDR3 is CASSLGSGTGANVLTF. The DNA of the CDR3 is TGTGCCAGCAGCTTAGGTTCAGGTACTGGGGCCAACGTCCTGACTTTC. The V call is TRBV7-8, the J call TRBJ2-6, with D uncertain. Germline CDR1 SGHVS, CDR2 FQNEAQ. Trimming shortened V by 1 base and J by 2 bases, and 9 bases separated the two germline ends. The CDR3 is 16 amino acids.

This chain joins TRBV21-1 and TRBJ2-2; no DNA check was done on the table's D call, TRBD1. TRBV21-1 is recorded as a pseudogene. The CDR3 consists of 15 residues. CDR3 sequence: CASTPDPPGTGELFF. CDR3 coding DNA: TGTGCCAGCACCCCAGACCCTCCAGGAACCGGGGAGCTGTTTTTT.

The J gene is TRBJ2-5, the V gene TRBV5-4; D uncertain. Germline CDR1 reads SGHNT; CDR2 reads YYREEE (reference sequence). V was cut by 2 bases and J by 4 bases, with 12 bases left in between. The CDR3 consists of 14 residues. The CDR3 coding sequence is TGTGCCAGCAGCTTAGGAGCGAGCGTAGAGACCCAGTACTTC. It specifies CASSLGASVETQYF.